A selection of T cell receptor beta chains follows, all from one sample in a study of blood T cell repertoires in COVID-19. TCRdb's copy holds only in-frame clones and misses some; the assay was immunoSEQ multiplex PCR. The top ten clones hold 12% of a sample with roughly 100,000 clones, more than 80% of them seen once. Sequenced input: peripheral blood. These receptors were obtained from a human donor in a cohort sampled during active COVID-19. Both conserved end residues are part of each CDR3. The order of the fields is D gene, V gene, clone size, J gene, CDR3 protein, CDR3 DNA. The D gene is left open where the match is weak. A clone size is listed for some rows: how often the clone was seen (once, few, many), or a class if it is expanded.

NA	TRBV29-1	NA	TRBJ1-2	CSVARSYGYTF	TGCAGCGTTGCTCGGTCCTATGGCTACACCTTC
NA	TRBV4-1	NA	TRBJ2-2	CASSQDRTNTGELFF	TGCGCCAGCAGCCAAGACAGAACGAACACCGGGGAGCTGTTTTTT
NA	TRBV6-5	once	TRBJ1-1	CASSYWGRGGGTEAFF	TGTGCCAGCAGTTACTGGGGCCGGGGGGGCGGCACTGAAGCTTTCTTT
TRBD1	TRBV10-1	NA	TRBJ1-1	CASRNQGDTEAFF	TGCGCCAGCAGGAACCAGGGGGACACTGAAGCTTTCTTT
TRBD1	TRBV5-1	NA	TRBJ1-1	CASSSAPGTGVEAFF	TGCGCCAGCAGCTCGGCCCCCGGGACAGGGGTTGAAGCTTTCTTT
NA	TRBV6-5	NA	TRBJ1-1	CASSHETGNTEAFF	TGTGCCAGCAGTCATGAGACAGGGAACACTGAAGCTTTCTTT
NA	TRBV7-9	few	TRBJ1-4	CASTLSGIAEKLFF	TGTGCCAGCACCCTTTCGGGGATAGCTGAAAAACTGTTTTTT
TRBD2	TRBV11-3	NA	TRBJ2-3	CASSLDLAGLGTDTQYF	TGTGCCAGCAGCTTAGATCTAGCGGGATTAGGCACAGATACGCAGTATTTT
NA	TRBV9	NA	TRBJ2-5	CASSTGTFKETQYF	TGTGCCAGCAGCACTGGGACATTTAAAGAGACCCAGTACTTC
NA	TRBV19	once	TRBJ1-5	CASTEIGRVNNQPQHF	TGTGCCAGTACGGAGATAGGCAGGGTTAACAATCAGCCCCAGCATTTT
TRBD1	TRBV9	once	TRBJ2-7	CASSVGDRPYEQYF	TGTGCCAGCAGCGTAGGGGACAGGCCCTACGAGCAGTACTTC
NA	TRBV9	NA	TRBJ1-1	CASSVEGHVGNTEAFF	TGTGCCAGCAGCGTAGAGGGGCACGTTGGGAACACTGAAGCTTTCTTT
NA	TRBV5-1	NA	TRBJ2-1	CASSLVMRGIGNEQFF	TGCGCCAGCAGCTTGGTCATGAGGGGGATCGGCAATGAGCAGTTCTTC
TRBD1	TRBV5-8	NA	TRBJ2-3	CASSWGQGGTDTQYF	TGTGCCAGCAGCTGGGGACAGGGAGGGACAGATACGCAGTATTTT
NA	TRBV15	NA	TRBJ2-7	CATSRGPAGTYEQYF	TGTGCCACCAGCAGAGGGCCCGCCGGGACCTACGAGCAGTACTTC
TRBD1	TRBV2	NA	TRBJ1-4	CASSERQGLNEKLFF	TGTGCCAGCAGTGAGAGACAGGGCCTTAATGAAAAACTGTTTTTT
NA	TRBV25-1	NA	TRBJ1-4	CASSASGGIREKLFF	TGTGCCAGCAGTGCAAGTGGGGGGATAAGGGAAAAACTGTTTTTT
NA	TRBV15	NA	TRBJ1-5	CATASGRGRNQPQHF	TGTGCCACCGCCAGCGGGAGGGGCAGAAATCAGCCCCAGCATTTT
NA	TRBV6-4	once	TRBJ2-3	CASSDSVGGGTDTQYF	TGTGCCAGCAGTGACTCAGTTGGCGGGGGCACAGATACGCAGTATTTT
NA	TRBV24-1	once	TRBJ2-4	CATRPGTSDLAKNIQYF	TGTGCCACCAGACCTGGGACATCTGATTTAGCCAAAAACATTCAGTACTTC
TRBD1	TRBV5-1	NA	TRBJ2-2	CASSSTGMKNTGELFF	TGCGCCAGCAGCTCGACAGGGATGAAGAACACCGGGGAGCTGTTTTTT
TRBD1	TRBV6-5	NA	TRBJ1-3	CASRTTGGSGNTIYF	TGTGCCAGCAGAACCACAGGGGGCTCTGGAAACACCATATATTTT
TRBD1	TRBV18	once	TRBJ1-2	CASATGTVPQPYGYTF	TGTGCCAGCGCAACCGGGACAGTTCCCCAGCCGTATGGCTACACCTTC
NA	TRBV21-1	NA	TRBJ1-4	CASARRQGPNEKLFF	TGTGCCAGCGCCCGACGACAGGGTCCTAATGAAAAACTGTTTTTT
NA	TRBV11-2	NA	TRBJ1-2	CASSSLGGYTF	TGTGCCAGCAGCTCCCTCGGGGGCTACACCTTC
NA	TRBV7-9	NA	TRBJ1-1	CASSPDRTMNTEAFF	TGTGCCAGCAGCCCGGACAGAACAATGAACACTGAAGCTTTCTTT
NA	TRBV3-1/TRBV3-2	NA	TRBJ2-3	CASSPRNTDTQYF	TGTGCCAGCAGCCCCAGGAACACAGATACGCAGTATTTT